The sequence of this T cell receptor beta chain was determined in a study of blood T cell repertoires in COVID-19 (dated by TCRdb to 2020 to 2021). Describing the broader study: Collaborator samples came from the United States, Italy and Spain and covered acute and convalescent phases of COVID-19. Samples were obtained from the ongoing ImmuneRACE study (first 160 participants) and from 1,000 to 1,500 subjects provided by 6 global collaborators. HLA class I and class II types, where available, came from metadata supplied by the sample provider rather than from assay-based typing. A de-identified subject ID, COVID-19 status, age in years and sex were almost always included in the sample metadata. Deeply sampled blood TCRbeta repertoires from subjects exposed to, actively infected with, or recovered from COVID-19 were included in the dataset. The prospective study material was composed of cDNA or gDNA derived from T cells, B-cell-depleted T cells, or PBMCs. The repertoires were released in a freely available public database meant as a resource for research on the immune response to SARS-CoV-2. What the work shows at the level of the full study, not this receptor alone: How much clinical and demographic metadata was included differed by source and by participant, and the metadata was provided uncurated.

TCRbeta CDR3 regions were amplified from genomic DNA using the immunoSEQ Assay, a bias-controlled multiplex PCR. For the original study's pipeline: Within the assay, amplification of reference gene primers was used to estimate how many nucleated cells each sample contained. To quantify the absolute abundance of each unique TCRbeta CDR3 rearrangement, sequence reads were collapsed and filtered. Productive Simpson clonality was computed per sample as the square root of Simpson's diversity index over productive rearrangements. TCRdb re-hosts the immuneACCESS table, in-frame sequences only. Its copies lack some clones; in the studies checked, an unresolved V gene accounts for under half of them, and the cause for the rest is not known. V and J calls and clone size are copied from that table; D and trimming were computed from the DNA. This sample comprises about 380,000 clones, approximately 90% of them detected only once. The ten largest clonotypes hold about 1.1% of the sample.

For this clone: The clone's antigen remains unknown. No qualities accompany the bases; no much larger clone lies one base away.

Participants in the prospective study were aged about 18 to 95 years, lived in more than 20 United States geographic areas, and enrolled through a virtual design. In the prospective study, participants were assigned to cohorts based on the clinical history participants reported in a screening survey and a study questionnaire. Recovered participants in ImmuneRACE Cohort 3 were defined as having two consecutive negative NP/OP PCR tests, clearance from a healthcare professional, or resolution of symptoms. Each participant in the prospective study had whole blood, serum and a nasopharyngeal or oropharyngeal swab collected by mobile phlebotomists. Additional blood draws and questionnaires over an approximately two-month period could optionally be provided by prospective study participants. Prospective study blood samples were shipped either frozen or at room temperature before DNA extraction. Sample: PBMCs or T cells enriched from blood (not recorded which). The clonotype originates from a woman in her late teens or twenties who had recovered from COVID-19.

The DNA sequence is as follows: TGTGCCAGCAGCCCCCCCGGGACTAGCGGGCAAGAGACCCAGTACTTC. Its amino acids are CASSPPGTSGQETQYF. This sequence uses TRBV7-9 and TRBJ2-5, with 12 bases matching TRBD2. Trimmed from V: 5 bases; trimmed from J: 2 bases; junction bases lacking a gene match: 6. From the cysteine through the phenylalanine, the CDR3 covers 16 amino acids. The kept DNA is CDR3 alone, 48 bases in frame from the first base. The germline V gene encodes CDR1 SEHNR and CDR2 FQNEAQ (reference sequence).